Below are 17 T cell receptor beta chains sequenced from a single sample in a study of metastatic and nonmetastatic thyroid tumors. Until they underwent thyroid surgery, no patient had received any treatment. MiXCR re-clonotyped the PCR reads for TCRdb. Of 25,000 to 35,000 clones in the sample, about 18% were seen once. Sequencing was carried out using blood. These receptors were collected from a female donor with papillary thyroid cancer or a benign thyroid nodule (not recorded which). Some clones in this sample may be carry-over from other donors' samples.

This clone was seen repeatedly, ten times or more. Here the CDR3 DNA reads TGTGCCAGTAGTTCCCGGTGGACAGGGAGCACCGGGGAGCTGTTTTTT. It translates to CASSSRWTGSTGELFF. The chain uses TRBV19 and TRBJ2-2, with TRBD1 matching 8 bases. Losses at the gene ends were 5 bases for V and 4 bases for J; bases not matched to a gene: 9. The germline V gene encodes CDR1 LNHDA and CDR2 SQIVND (reference sequence). The CDR3 covers 16 residues. The full variable domain, with the rest looked up from reference TRBV19 and TRBJ2-2, is DGGITQSPKYLFRKEGQNVTLSCEQNLNHDAMYWYRQDPGQGLRLIYYSQIVNDFQKGDIAEGYSVSREKKESFPLTVTSAQKNPTAFYLCASSSRWTGSTGELFFGEGSRLTVL.

This clone was observed many times. The CDR3 bases are TGCGCCAGCGGGACGGCCCGAAACACTGAAGCTTTCTTT. Encoded protein: CASGTARNTEAFF. V usage is TRBV10-2 and J usage is TRBJ1-1; perhaps TRBD1 as D (5 bases). Germline CDR1 WSHSY, CDR2 SAAADI. CDR3 length: 13 residues. The V end was cut by 8 bases, the J end by 2 bases, with 12 bases between.

In its sample, this clone was seen a few times. V is TRBV28 and J is TRBJ2-1, with D hard to call. Germline V gives CDR1 MDHEN, CDR2 SYDVKM. V gave up 6 bases and J gave up 9 bases, with 12 bases separating them. The length of the CDR3 is 12 residues. CDR3 protein: CASRIPGAEQFF. CDR3 nucleotide sequence: TGTGCCAGCAGGATACCCGGCGCTGAGCAGTTCTTC.

The rearrangement joins TRBV30 to TRBJ1-4; 7 bases are shared with TRBD1. Germline V CDR1 and CDR2: GTSNPN, SVGIG (reference sequence). The V segment lost 4 bases and the J segment 7 bases; nucleotides outside the gene matches: 12. The CDR3 is 15 residues long. The CDR3 coding sequence is TGTGCCTGGACCGCACCAAGGGGGCAAGGTGAAAAACTGTTTTTT. Translation gives CAWTAPRGQGEKLFF.

This clone was recorded a few times. This may stem from a read error, because a much larger clone lies one nucleotide away. Different DNA sequences within this sample yield the same CDR3. This chain uses TRBV7-8 with TRBJ1-1, with 8 bases matching TRBD1. CDR3 length: 15 amino acids. The V gene end was trimmed by 6 bases and the J gene end by 2 bases; junction bases not matched to a gene: 8. Germline V CDR1 and CDR2: SGHVS, FQNEAQ. The CDR3 nucleotides read TGTGCCAGCAGAGGACAGGGTGGTTCCAACACTGAAGCTTTCTTT. This translates into CASRGQGGSNTEAFF. Looking up the rest from reference TRBV7-8 and TRBJ1-1 gives the full variable domain: GAGVSQSPRYKVAKRGQDVALRCDPISGHVSLFWYQQALGQGPEFLTYFQNEAQLDKSGLPSDRFFAERPEGSVSTLKIQRTQQEDSAVYLCASRGQGGSNTEAFFGQGTRLTVV.

In the case of this clone: Here the CDR3 omits its conserved ending phenylalanine or tryptophan, so a read error is the likely source. V gene TRBV20-1 combines with J gene TRBJ1-1; 7 bases fit TRBD1. The trim removed 5 bases at V and 5 bases at J, leaving 11 bases unmatched. There are 14 residues in the CDR3. Germline values: CDR1 DFQATT, CDR2 SNEGSKA (reference sequence). Here the CDR3 reads CSADRVVLGTEAFL. Here the CDR3 DNA reads TGCAGTGCTGACAGGGTGGTCTTGGGAACTGAAGCTTTCCTT.

CDR3 in amino acids: CASSRSSAYEQYF. The CDR3 bases are TGTGCCAGCAGCCGAAGCTCAGCCTACGAGCAGTACTTC. This rearrangement joins TRBV27 to TRBJ2-7; D unclear. The CDR3 has 13 residues. Trimming removed 6 bases at V and 2 bases at J, with 11 bases between. CDR1 and CDR2 from the germline V gene are MNHEY and SMNVEV (reference sequence).

There are many counts of this clone. V usage is TRBV6-2 or TRBV6-3 and J usage is TRBJ1-4; D unclear. The V gene's germline CDR1 is MNHEY and CDR2 SVGEGT. The CDR3 length is 11 residues. V was shortened by 5 bases and J by 8 bases, with 6 bases between the two germline ends. The CDR3 here is CASSRYEKLFF. The DNA for the CDR3 is TGTGCCAGCAGTCGATACGAAAAACTGTTTTTT.

This clone was observed at least ten times. The genes are TRBV5-1 and TRBJ2-1; D is possibly TRBD1 or TRBD2 (6 bases each). V was cut by 4 bases and J by 7 bases, with 21 bases left in between. This CDR3 contains 16 residues. Germline V lookup: CDR1 SGHRS, CDR2 YFSETQ. The CDR3 loop is CASSLPGADWSNEQFF. The DNA of the CDR3 is TGCGCCAGCAGCCTTCCGGGGGCCGATTGGAGTAATGAGCAGTTCTTC.

Remarks on this clone: The junction departs from the called germline gene at one end, perhaps through a read error. The chain recombines TRBV4-1 with TRBJ1-5, with D possibly matching TRBD1 (5 bases). Germline V gene data show CDR1 as MGHRA and CDR2 as YSYEKL. The CDR3 length is 15 residues. The CDR3 nucleotides are TGCGCGAGCAGACAAGGGGTAGGGGATCACCAGCCCCAGCATTTT. Its protein is CASRQGVGDHQPQHF.

This clone was detected ten times or more. V and J are TRBV7-8 and TRBJ2-7; D may be TRBD1 (5 bases). V was clipped by 5 bases and J by 2 bases, with 10 bases between them. Germline values: CDR1 SGHVS, CDR2 FQNEAQ. This CDR3 region has 13 residues. CDR3 sequence reads: CASSQGVPYEQYF. The DNA for the CDR3 is TGTGCCAGCAGCCAAGGGGTACCCTACGAGCAGTACTTC.

This clone was counted many times. The chain uses TRBV12-3 or TRBV12-4 and TRBJ2-1; 8 bases match TRBD2. This CDR3 region has 16 residues. The J segment lost 0 bases and the V segment lost 5 bases, leaving 6 bases of the junction unmatched. CDR3 sequence reads: CASSHTSGISYNEQFF. The CDR3 DNA reads as TGTGCCAGCAGTCACACTAGCGGAATCTCCTACAATGAGCAGTTCTTC.

This clone showed up just a few times. Germline is not matched at one junction end, which may reflect a read error. The V gene is TRBV6-1, the J gene TRBJ2-2; TRBD1 aligns across 7 bases. In germline, CDR1 is MNHNS, CDR2 SASEGT. The CDR3 consists of 14 residues. The CDR3 here is CASSVGGYTGELFF. CDR3 coding DNA: TGTGCCAGCAGTGTAGGGGGCTACACCGGTGAGCTGTTTTTT.

This clone was counted ten times or more. This sequence joins TRBV30 and TRBJ1-1, with D perhaps matching TRBD1 (5 bases). With 4 bases removed from V and 0 bases from J, the gap between germline ends came to 21 bases. The CDR3 has 17 amino acids. Germline V gene data show CDR1 as GTSNPN and CDR2 as SVGIG (reference sequence). The CDR3 DNA is TGTGCCTGGACCAGAGGTAGGGCCGGGGCTCTGAACACTGAAGCTTTCTTT. Translating it yields CAWTRGRAGALNTEAFF.

J is TRBJ2-7 and V is TRBV7-8; 8 bases match TRBD1. The germline gives CDR1 SGHVS, CDR2 FQNEAQ. This CDR3 spans 15 amino acids. After removal of 5 bases from V and 5 bases from J, the junction contained 11 bases not matched to a gene. Written as DNA, the CDR3 is TGTGCCAGCAGCCCTCGCGGACAGGGATGCCACGAGCAGTACTTC. Translation gives CASSPRGQGCHEQYF.

This clone has just one count. The gene calls are TRBV20-1 and TRBJ1-5, with D possibly being TRBD1 (6 bases). Trimming removed 6 bases at V and 4 bases at J, with 16 bases between. This CDR3 comprises 14 residues. CDR1 DFQATT and CDR2 SNEGSKA come from the germline V gene (reference sequence). The CDR3 here is CSADRTGCNQPQHF. The CDR3 coding sequence is TGCAGTGCAGACCGTACAGGGTGTAATCAGCCCCAGCATTTT.

This chain connects TRBV12-3 or TRBV12-4 to TRBJ1-6, with D uncertain. V lost 2 bases and J 19 bases, leaving 15 bases between the germline ends. The CDR3 contains 12 residues. The chain's CDR3 is CASSLRNSPMHF. Here the CDR3 DNA reads TGTGCCAGCAGTTTACGGAATTCACCCATGCACTTT.